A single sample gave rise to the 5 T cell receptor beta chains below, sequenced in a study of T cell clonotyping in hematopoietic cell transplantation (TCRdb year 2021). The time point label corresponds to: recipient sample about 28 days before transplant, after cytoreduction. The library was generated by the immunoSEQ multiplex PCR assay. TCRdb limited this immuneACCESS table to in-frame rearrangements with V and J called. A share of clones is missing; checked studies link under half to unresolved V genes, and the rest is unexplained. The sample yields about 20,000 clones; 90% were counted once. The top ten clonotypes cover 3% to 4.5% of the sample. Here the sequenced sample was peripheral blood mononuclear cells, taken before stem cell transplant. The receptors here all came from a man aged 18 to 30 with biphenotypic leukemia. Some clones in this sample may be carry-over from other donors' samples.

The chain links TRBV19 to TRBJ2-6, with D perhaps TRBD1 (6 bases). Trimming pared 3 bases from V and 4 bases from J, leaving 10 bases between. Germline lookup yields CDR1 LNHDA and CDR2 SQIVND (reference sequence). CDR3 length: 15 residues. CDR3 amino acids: CASSIPGTGANVLTF. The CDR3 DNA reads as TGTGCCAGTAGTATCCCCGGGACAGGGGCCAACGTCCTGACTTTC.

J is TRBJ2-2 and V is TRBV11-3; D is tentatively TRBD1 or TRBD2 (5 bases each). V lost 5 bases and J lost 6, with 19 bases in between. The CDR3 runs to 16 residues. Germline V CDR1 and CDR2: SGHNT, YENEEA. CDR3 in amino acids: CASSPTGGANAGELFF. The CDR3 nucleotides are TGTGCCAGCAGCCCCACTGGGGGAGCCAACGCCGGGGAGCTGTTTTTT.

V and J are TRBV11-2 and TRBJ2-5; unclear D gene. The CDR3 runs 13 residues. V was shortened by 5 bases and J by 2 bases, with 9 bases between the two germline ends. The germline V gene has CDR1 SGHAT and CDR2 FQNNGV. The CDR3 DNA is TGTGCCAGCAGCCATCGGGTACAAGAGACCCAGTACTTC. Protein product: CASSHRVQETQYF.

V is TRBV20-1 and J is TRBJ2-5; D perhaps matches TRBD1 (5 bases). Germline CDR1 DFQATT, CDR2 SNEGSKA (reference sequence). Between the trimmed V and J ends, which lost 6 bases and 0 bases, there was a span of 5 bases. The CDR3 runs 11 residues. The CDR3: CSARDQETQYF. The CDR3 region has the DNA TGCAGTGCCAGGGACCAAGAGACCCAGTACTTC.

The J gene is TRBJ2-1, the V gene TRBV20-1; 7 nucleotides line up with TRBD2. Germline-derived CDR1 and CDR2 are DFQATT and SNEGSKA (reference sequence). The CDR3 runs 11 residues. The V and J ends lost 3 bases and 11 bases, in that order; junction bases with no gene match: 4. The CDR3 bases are TGCAGTGCTAGTTCCGGGACTAAGCAGTTCTTC. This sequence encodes CSASSGTKQFF.